This is a list of T cell receptor beta chains from one sample in a study of cytomegalovirus exposure and HLA in healthy donors. Repertoires were generated with immunoSEQ multiplex PCR, while TCRdb's copy carries only in-frame clones and drops some. The table includes 80,000 to 100,000 clones, around 90% detected once. The source material was PBMCs. Source of these receptors: a young man in good health and CMV-seronegative. CDR3s include the opening cysteine and the closing phenylalanine or tryptophan. D genes are given only for firm matches. The size field is filled for only some rows; it gives once, few, many or a size class.

V	size	J	D	CDR3	DNA
TRBV5-1	.	TRBJ2-3	TRBD2	CASSLRTSGTTDTQYF	TGCGCCAGCAGCTTGCGGACTAGCGGAACCACAGATACGCAGTATTTT
TRBV7-8	.	TRBJ2-3	TRBD1	CASSSDDRVTQYF	TGTGCCAGCAGCTCAGACGACAGGGTCACGCAGTATTTT
TRBV6-6	.	TRBJ1-1	.	CASSWTVNTEAFF	TGTGCCAGCAGTTGGACAGTGAACACTGAAGCTTTCTTT
TRBV2	once	TRBJ2-7	TRBD1	CASSRQGERYEQYF	TGTGCCAGCAGTCGACAGGGGGAGAGATACGAGCAGTACTTC
TRBV9	.	TRBJ2-1	.	CASSVSGGTYNEQFF	TGTGCCAGCAGCGTATCTGGGGGGACCTACAATGAGCAGTTCTTC
TRBV7-9	.	TRBJ1-1	.	CASTSQVGPNTEAFF	TGTGCCAGCACCTCACAGGTTGGCCCGAACACTGAAGCTTTCTTT
TRBV10-1	.	TRBJ2-3	.	CASSPKPSASLTDTQYF	TGCGCCAGCAGCCCCAAGCCCAGCGCGTCCTTAACAGATACGCAGTATTTT
TRBV6-5	once	TRBJ1-2	.	CASSYTQDYGYTF	TGTGCCAGCAGTTACACACAGGACTATGGCTACACCTTC
TRBV11-2	.	TRBJ2-5	TRBD1	CASSFTGAQETQYF	TGTGCCAGCAGCTTTACAGGGGCCCAAGAGACCCAGTACTTC
TRBV5-4	.	TRBJ1-4	TRBD1	CASSLGDRGEKLFF	TGTGCCAGCAGCTTGGGTGACAGGGGTGAAAAACTGTTTTTT
TRBV28	.	TRBJ2-7	.	CASSDIEAGVNEQYF	TGTGCCAGCAGTGATATTGAGGCAGGGGTAAACGAGCAGTACTTC